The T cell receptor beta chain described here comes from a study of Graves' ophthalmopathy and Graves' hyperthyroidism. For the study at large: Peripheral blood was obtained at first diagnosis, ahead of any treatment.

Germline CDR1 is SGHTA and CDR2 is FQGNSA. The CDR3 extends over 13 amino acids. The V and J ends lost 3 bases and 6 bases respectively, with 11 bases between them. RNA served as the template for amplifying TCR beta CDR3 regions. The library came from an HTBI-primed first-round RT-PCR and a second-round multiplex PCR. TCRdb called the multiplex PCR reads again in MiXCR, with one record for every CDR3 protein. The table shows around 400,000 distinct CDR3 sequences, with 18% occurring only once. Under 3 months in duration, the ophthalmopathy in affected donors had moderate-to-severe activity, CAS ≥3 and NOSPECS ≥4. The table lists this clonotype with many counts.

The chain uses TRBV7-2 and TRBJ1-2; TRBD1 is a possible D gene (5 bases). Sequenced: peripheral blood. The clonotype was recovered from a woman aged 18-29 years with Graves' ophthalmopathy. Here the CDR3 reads CASSLVKGNGYTF. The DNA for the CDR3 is TGTGCCAGCAGCTTGGTAAAGGGGAATGGCTACACCTTC.